Listed below are T cell receptor beta chains from one sample, sequenced in a study of T cell repertoires in cytomegalovirus infection. TCRdb used MiXCR to reprocess the reads, holding one entry per CDR3 protein. The repertoire holds a few hundred thousand distinct CDR3 sequences, around 15% seen once, with less than 50% in the top ten. Sequences were obtained from CD8+ T cells from PBMCs. These receptors were obtained from a human donor in good health (CMV status not recorded). Some clones in this sample may be carry-over from other donors' samples. Both conserved end residues are part of each CDR3. A D gene is named only where the DNA matches it firmly. Clone size is shown for a subset of rows, as once, few, many or a class of expanded clone.

d_call	clone_size	j_call	v_call	cdr3_nt	cdr3_aa
TRBD2	NA	TRBJ2-7	TRBV7-6	TGTGCCAGCAGCTCGCTAGCGGGGGGGCGCGAGCAGTACTTC	CASSSLAGGREQYF
NA	few	TRBJ2-7	TRBV11-2	TGTGCCAGCAGCTGGGACCCCGCCGAGCAGTACTTC	CASSWDPAEQYF
NA	few	TRBJ2-7	TRBV19	TGTGCCAGTAGTATAACAGGCTGGGACTACGAGCAGTACTTC	CASSITGWDYEQYF
NA	few	TRBJ1-1	TRBV11-2	TGTGCCAGCAGACCAAATTCCGGGACAAAAAACACTGAAGCTTTCTTT	CASRPNSGTKNTEAFF
TRBD1	few	TRBJ1-2	TRBV13	TGTGCCAGCAGCACCGGGTTGAACAGGGGTGGCTACACCTTC	CASSTGLNRGGYTF
TRBD2	many	TRBJ2-3	TRBV7-8	TGTGCCAGCAGCTACCCCTCCGGGACTAGCGGGGGCCCTAGCACAGATACGCAGTATTTT	CASSYPSGTSGGPSTDTQYF
TRBD2	many	TRBJ2-7	TRBV7-6	TGTGCCAGCAGCTTAGGGGGCGGGGGGACCCTCAGCTCCTACGAGCAGTACTTC	CASSLGGGGTLSSYEQYF
TRBD1	few	TRBJ1-5	TRBV5-1	TGCGCCAGCAGCTGGGGGACAGGCCACAATCAGCCCCAGCATTTT	CASSWGTGHNQPQHF
NA	NA	TRBJ2-5	TRBV13	TGTGCCAGCAGCGACCGGGGTCGATTGTACCAAGAGACCCAGTACTTC	CASSDRGRLYQETQYF
TRBD2	few	TRBJ2-7	TRBV29-1	TGCAGCGTTGAAGGGCTAGCGGGGACCTACGAGCAGTACTTC	CSVEGLAGTYEQYF
NA	NA	TRBJ1-5	TRBV10-3	TGTGCCATCAGTAGGGACGGAGCGAGCAATCAGCCCCAGCATTTT	CAISRDGASNQPQHF
NA	NA	TRBJ1-1	TRBV28	TGTGCCAGCGGCGAGGGTTTAGGAACTGAAGCTTTCTTT	CASGEGLGTEAFF
NA	NA	TRBJ2-5	TRBV12-3/TRBV12-4	TGTGCCAGCAGTTTTTGGGCCTCGGGGGTACAAGAGACCCAGTACTTC	CASSFWASGVQETQYF
NA	many	TRBJ2-5	TRBV5-4	TGTGCCAGCACCCCAAGCTTGGAAGAGACCCAGTACTTC	CASTPSLEETQYF
TRBD2	NA	TRBJ2-1	TRBV2	TGTGCCAGCAGTGAAGCGACTAGCGGGGGGAAAAACAATGAGCAGTTCTTC	CASSEATSGGKNNEQFF
NA	NA	TRBJ2-5	TRBV11-2	TGTGCCAGCAGCTTAGGTGTGACAGTCCAAGAGACCCAGTACTTC	CASSLGVTVQETQYF
NA	many	TRBJ2-3	TRBV20-1	TGCAGTGCTAGAACCTTGGGTCGACAGCCGCCTAGCACAGATACGCAGTATTTT	CSARTLGRQPPSTDTQYF
NA	many	TRBJ2-1	TRBV19	TGTGCCAGTAGTATCGTGGGTGTAGACGGCCCCTGGTACGTGCAGTTCTTC	CASSIVGVDGPWYVQFF
NA	few	TRBJ2-7	TRBV4-1	TGCGCCAGCAGCCAAGTCCCCGCGGGCTGGCCCTACGAGCAGTACTTC	CASSQVPAGWPYEQYF
NA	NA	TRBJ2-7	TRBV6-2/TRBV6-3	TGTGCCAGCAGTTACCCAGGGAACGAGCAGTACTTC	CASSYPGNEQYF
TRBD1	NA	TRBJ1-5	TRBV2	TGTGCCAGCAGCAAGGACAGGGAGAATCAGCCCCAGCATTTT	CASSKDRENQPQHF
NA	many	TRBJ1-1	TRBV7-9	TGTGCCTACGATAAACAAGCAGGGGTTGCTTTCTTT	CAYDKQAGVAFF
NA	NA	TRBJ1-1	TRBV5-1	TGCGCCAGCCGCGCAGGTAATAATATGAACACTGAAGCTTTCTTT	CASRAGNNMNTEAFF
NA	NA	TRBJ1-1	TRBV10-3	TGTGCCATCAGTGAGTTTCCGGGGACTGAAGCTTTCTTT	CAISEFPGTEAFF
NA	few	TRBJ1-5	TRBV28	TGTGCCAGCAGTCTGGTGGGTTATAGCAATCAGCCCCAGCATTTT	CASSLVGYSNQPQHF
NA	many	TRBJ2-3	TRBV5-1	TGCGCCAGCAGCTTGGAGTCCCTCACAGATACGCAGTATTTT	CASSLESLTDTQYF
TRBD2	NA	TRBJ2-7	TRBV5-6	TGTGCCAGCAGCTCGGTAGGAGCGGGGGGCCTCGAGCAGTACTTC	CASSSVGAGGLEQYF
NA	many	TRBJ2-1	TRBV7-2	TGTGCCAGCAGCGTTACTCCGCACTCGATCAACAATGAGCAGTTCTTC	CASSVTPHSINNEQFF
NA	many	TRBJ1-4	TRBV7-2	TGTGCCAGCAGCTTTACTGAAGATCGGACGGCTGAGAATGAAAAACTGTTTTTT	CASSFTEDRTAENEKLFF
TRBD1	few	TRBJ1-1	TRBV19	TGTGCCAGTAGTTTGGGGACAGGGTTCACGGGGGCCTTGAACACTGAAGCTTTCTTT	CASSLGTGFTGALNTEAFF
TRBD2	many	TRBJ2-1	TRBV11-3	TGTGCCAGCAGCTCTCTGGGGGGGAACAATGAGCAGTTCTTC	CASSSLGGNNEQFF
NA	many	TRBJ2-7	TRBV12-3/TRBV12-4	TGTGCCAGCAGTAACAGTGACTCCTACGAGCAGTACTTC	CASSNSDSYEQYF
NA	NA	TRBJ2-5	TRBV28	TGTGCCAGCAGTTCAAACAGGGACATTCAAGAGACCCAGTACTTC	CASSSNRDIQETQYF
NA	many	TRBJ1-2	TRBV7-9	TGTGCCAGCAGCTTACGGGCAGGTCTCTATGGCTACACCTTC	CASSLRAGLYGYTF
NA	many	TRBJ2-1	TRBV7-8	TGTGCCAGCAGCCCGTTGGATGGCTACAATGAGCAGTTCTTC	CASSPLDGYNEQFF
NA	NA	TRBJ1-5	TRBV7-2	TGTGCCAGCAGCTTAGCCCGGGGTCCCAATCAGCCCCAGCATTTT	CASSLARGPNQPQHF
NA	many	TRBJ1-5	TRBV4-3	TGCGCCAGCAGCCAAGATTGGGGAGGGTATCAGCCCCAGCATTTT	CASSQDWGGYQPQHF
NA	NA	TRBJ1-4	TRBV7-9	TGTGCCAGCAGCTCACCCGACCGGGGGGTTAATGAAAAACTGTTTTTT	CASSSPDRGVNEKLFF
TRBD1	NA	TRBJ2-7	TRBV7-4	TGTGCCAGCAGCTTGAGGGGGCGAAACTTTGACGAGCAGTACTTC	CASSLRGRNFDEQYF
TRBD1	many	TRBJ1-5	TRBV19	TGTGCCAGTAGTTATGGGACAGGGGGCATCAATCAGCCCCAGCATTTT	CASSYGTGGINQPQHF
TRBD1	few	TRBJ1-1	TRBV12-3/TRBV12-4	TGTGCCAGCAGTTTCGGGACAGGACAATTATACACTGAAGCTTTCTTT	CASSFGTGQLYTEAFF
NA	NA	TRBJ1-1	TRBV5-6	TGTGCCAGCAGCTTCGGCCCGCAGGAACCTGAAGCTTTCTTT	CASSFGPQEPEAFF
TRBD2	NA	TRBJ2-2	TRBV4-3	TGCGCCAGCAGCCAAGACAGCGGGGGGGCCGGGGAGCTGTTTTTT	CASSQDSGGAGELFF
NA	NA	TRBJ2-3	TRBV24-1	TGTGCCACCAGTGATATGCAGGGAGATACGCAGTATTTT	CATSDMQGDTQYF
NA	NA	TRBJ1-2	TRBV20-1	TGCAGTGCGCGATCGACAGGACCCAACTATGGCTACACCTTC	CSARSTGPNYGYTF
NA	few	TRBJ2-1	TRBV18	TGTGCCAGCTCACCAGGGGTGTCCTACTACAATGAGCAGTTCTTC	CASSPGVSYYNEQFF